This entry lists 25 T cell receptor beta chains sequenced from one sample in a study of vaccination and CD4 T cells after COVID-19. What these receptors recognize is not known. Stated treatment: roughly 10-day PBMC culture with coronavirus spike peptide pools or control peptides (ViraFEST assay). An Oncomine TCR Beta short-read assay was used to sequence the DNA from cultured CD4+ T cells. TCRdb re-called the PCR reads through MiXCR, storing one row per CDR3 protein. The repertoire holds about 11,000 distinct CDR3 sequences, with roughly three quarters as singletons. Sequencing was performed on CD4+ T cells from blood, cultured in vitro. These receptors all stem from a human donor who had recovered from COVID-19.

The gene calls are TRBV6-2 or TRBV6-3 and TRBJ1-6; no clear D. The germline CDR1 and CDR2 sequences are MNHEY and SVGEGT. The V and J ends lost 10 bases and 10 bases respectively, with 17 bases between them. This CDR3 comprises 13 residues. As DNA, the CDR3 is TGTGCCACCTCGGACGGTGGATCATCACCCCTCCACTTT. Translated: CATSDGGSSPLHF.

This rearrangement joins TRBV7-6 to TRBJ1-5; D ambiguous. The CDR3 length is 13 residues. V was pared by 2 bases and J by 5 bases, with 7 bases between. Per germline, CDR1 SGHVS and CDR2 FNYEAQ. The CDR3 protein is CASSLIGDQPQHF. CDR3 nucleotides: TGTGCCAGCAGCTTAATCGGGGATCAGCCCCAGCATTTT.

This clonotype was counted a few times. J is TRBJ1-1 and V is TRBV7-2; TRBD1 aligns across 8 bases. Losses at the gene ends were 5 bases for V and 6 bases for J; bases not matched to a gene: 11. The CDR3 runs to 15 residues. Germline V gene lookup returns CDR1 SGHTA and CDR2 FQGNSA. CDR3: CASSRLRTGSAEAFF. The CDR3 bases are TGTGCCAGCAGCCGCCTAAGGACAGGGTCAGCTGAAGCTTTCTTT.

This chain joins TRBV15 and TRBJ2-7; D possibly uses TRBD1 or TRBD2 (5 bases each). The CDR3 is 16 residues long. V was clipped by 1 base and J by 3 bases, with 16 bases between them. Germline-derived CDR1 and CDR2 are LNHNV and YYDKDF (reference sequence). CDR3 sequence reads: CATSRGGTQVGYEQYF. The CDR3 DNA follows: TGTGCCACCAGCAGAGGGGGGACCCAAGTGGGCTACGAGCAGTACTTC.

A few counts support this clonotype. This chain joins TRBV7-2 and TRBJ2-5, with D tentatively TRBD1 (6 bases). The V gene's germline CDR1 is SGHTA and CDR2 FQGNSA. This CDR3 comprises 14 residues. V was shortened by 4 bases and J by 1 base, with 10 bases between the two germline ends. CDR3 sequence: CASSYQGPQETQYF. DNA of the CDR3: TGTGCCAGCAGCTATCAGGGGCCCCAAGAGACCCAGTACTTC.

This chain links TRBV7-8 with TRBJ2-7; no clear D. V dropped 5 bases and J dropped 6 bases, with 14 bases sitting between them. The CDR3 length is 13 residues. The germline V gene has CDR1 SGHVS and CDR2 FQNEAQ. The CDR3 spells CASSPLMRSEQYF. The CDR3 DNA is TGTGCCAGCAGCCCCCTAATGCGGAGCGAGCAGTACTTC.

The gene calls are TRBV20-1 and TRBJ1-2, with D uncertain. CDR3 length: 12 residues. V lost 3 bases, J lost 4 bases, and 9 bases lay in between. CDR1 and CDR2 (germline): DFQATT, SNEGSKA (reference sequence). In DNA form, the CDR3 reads TGCAGTGCTAGGGTTCTTTCCTATGGCTACACCTTC. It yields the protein CSARVLSYGYTF.

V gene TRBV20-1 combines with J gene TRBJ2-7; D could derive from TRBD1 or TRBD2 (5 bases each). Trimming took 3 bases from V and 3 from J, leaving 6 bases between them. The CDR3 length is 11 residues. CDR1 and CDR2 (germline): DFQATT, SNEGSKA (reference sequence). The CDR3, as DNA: TGCAGTGCTAGTGGGGGCTACGAGCAGTACTTC. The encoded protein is CSASGGYEQYF.

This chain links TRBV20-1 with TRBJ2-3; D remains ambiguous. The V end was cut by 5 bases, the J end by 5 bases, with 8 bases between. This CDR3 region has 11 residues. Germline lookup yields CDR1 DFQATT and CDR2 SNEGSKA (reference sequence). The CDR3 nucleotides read TGCAGTGCTCAACTCGGAGATACGCAGTATTTT. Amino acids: CSAQLGDTQYF.

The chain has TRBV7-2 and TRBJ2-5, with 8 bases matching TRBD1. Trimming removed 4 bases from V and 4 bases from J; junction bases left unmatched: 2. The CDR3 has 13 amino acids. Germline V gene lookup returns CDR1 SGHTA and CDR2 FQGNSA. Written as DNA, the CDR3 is TGTGCCAGCAGCTGGGACAGGAGAGAGACCCAGTACTTC. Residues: CASSWDRRETQYF. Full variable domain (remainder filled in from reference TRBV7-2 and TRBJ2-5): GAGVSQSPSNKVTEKGKDVELRCDPISGHTALYWYRQSLGQGLEFLIYFQGNSAPDKSGLPSDRFSAERTGGSVSTLTIQRTQQEDSAVYLCASSWDRRETQYFGPGTRLLVL.

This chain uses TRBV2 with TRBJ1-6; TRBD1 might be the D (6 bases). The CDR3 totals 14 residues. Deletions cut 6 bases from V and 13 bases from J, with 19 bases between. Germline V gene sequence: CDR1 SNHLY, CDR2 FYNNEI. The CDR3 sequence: CASRGPAQGIPLHF. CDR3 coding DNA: TGTGCCAGCAGGGGCCCCGCGCAGGGGATCCCCCTCCACTTT.

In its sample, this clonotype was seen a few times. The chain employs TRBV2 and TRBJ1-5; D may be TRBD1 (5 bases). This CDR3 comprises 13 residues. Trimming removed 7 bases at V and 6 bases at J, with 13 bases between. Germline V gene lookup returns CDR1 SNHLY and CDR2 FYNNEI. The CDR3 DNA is TGTGCCAGCAACGAGGGGAATAGTCAGCCCCAGCATTTT. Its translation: CASNEGNSQPQHF.

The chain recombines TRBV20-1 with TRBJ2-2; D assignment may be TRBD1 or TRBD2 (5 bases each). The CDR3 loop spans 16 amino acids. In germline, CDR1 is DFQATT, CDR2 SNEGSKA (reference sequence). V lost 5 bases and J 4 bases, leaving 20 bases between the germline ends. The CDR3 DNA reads TGCAGTGCTGTATCCTCACTAGGGACGGGCACCGGGGAGCTGTTTTTT. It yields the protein CSAVSSLGTGTGELFF.

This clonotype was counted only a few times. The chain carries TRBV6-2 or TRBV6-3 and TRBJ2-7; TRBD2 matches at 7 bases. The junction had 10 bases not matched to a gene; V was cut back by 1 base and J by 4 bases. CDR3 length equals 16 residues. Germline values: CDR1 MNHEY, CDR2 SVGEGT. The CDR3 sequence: CASSYYPGRTRYEQYF. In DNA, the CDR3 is TGTGCCAGCAGTTACTATCCCGGGAGGACACGGTACGAGCAGTACTTC.

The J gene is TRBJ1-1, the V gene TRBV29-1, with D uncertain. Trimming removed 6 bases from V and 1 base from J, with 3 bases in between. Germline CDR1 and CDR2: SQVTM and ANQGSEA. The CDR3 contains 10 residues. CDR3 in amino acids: CSVRNTEAFF. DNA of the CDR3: TGCAGCGTCAGGAACACTGAAGCTTTCTTT.

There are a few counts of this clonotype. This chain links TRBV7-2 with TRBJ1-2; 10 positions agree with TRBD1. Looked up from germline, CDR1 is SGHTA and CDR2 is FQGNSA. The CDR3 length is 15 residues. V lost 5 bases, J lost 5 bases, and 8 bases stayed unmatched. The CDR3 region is CASSIDRGREYGYTF. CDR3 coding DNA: TGTGCCAGCAGCATAGACAGGGGGCGAGAATATGGCTACACCTTC.

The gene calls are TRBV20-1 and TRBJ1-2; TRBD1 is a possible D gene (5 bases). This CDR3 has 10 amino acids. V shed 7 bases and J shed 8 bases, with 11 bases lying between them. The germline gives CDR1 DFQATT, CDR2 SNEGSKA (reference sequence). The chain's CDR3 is CSGDRFGYTF. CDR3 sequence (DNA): TGCAGTGGGGACCGGTTCGGCTACACCTTC.

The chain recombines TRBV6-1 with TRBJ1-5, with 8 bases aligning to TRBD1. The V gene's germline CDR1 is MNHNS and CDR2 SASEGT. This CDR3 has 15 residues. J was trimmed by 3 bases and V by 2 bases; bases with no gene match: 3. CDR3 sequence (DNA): TGTGCCAGCAGTGAATGGGACAGGCCCAATCAGCCCCAGCATTTT. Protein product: CASSEWDRPNQPQHF.

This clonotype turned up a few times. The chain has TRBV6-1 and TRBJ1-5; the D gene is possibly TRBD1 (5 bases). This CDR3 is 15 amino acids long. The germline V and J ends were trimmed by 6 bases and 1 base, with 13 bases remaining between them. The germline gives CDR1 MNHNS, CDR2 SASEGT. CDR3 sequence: CASRAGTISNQPQHF. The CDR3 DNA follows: TGTGCCAGCAGGGCCGGGACTATAAGCAATCAGCCCCAGCATTTT.

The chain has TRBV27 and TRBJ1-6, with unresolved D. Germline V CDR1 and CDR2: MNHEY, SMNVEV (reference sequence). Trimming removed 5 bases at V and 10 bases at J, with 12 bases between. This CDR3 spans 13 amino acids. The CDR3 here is CASSPGPPSPLHF. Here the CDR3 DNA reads TGTGCCAGCAGTCCCGGGCCCCCCTCACCCCTCCACTTT.

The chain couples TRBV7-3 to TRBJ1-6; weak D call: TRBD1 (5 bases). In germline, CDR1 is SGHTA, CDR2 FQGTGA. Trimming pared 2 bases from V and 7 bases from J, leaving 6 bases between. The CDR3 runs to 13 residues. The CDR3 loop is CASSLGANSPLHF. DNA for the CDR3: TGTGCCAGCAGCTTAGGGGCCAATTCACCCCTCCACTTT.

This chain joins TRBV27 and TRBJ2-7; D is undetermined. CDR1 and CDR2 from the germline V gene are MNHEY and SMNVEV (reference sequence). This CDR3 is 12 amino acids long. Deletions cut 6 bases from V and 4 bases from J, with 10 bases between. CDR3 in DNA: TGTGCCAGCAGAAAGGAAGGGTACGAGCAGTACTTC. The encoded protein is CASRKEGYEQYF.

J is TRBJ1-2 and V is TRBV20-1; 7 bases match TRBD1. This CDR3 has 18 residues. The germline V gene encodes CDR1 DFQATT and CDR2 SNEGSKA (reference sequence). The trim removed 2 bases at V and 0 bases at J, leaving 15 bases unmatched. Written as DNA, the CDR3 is TGCAGTGCTAGACCCTGGAAAGGACAGGCCGTATCTAACTATGGCTACACCTTC. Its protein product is CSARPWKGQAVSNYGYTF.

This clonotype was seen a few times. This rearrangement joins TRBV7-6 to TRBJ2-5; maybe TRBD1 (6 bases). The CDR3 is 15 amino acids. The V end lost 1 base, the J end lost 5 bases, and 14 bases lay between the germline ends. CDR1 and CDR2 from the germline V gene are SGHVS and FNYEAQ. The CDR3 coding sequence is TGTGCCAGCAGCTTAGGAAACACAGGGTCTGAGACCCAGTACTTC. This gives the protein CASSLGNTGSETQYF.

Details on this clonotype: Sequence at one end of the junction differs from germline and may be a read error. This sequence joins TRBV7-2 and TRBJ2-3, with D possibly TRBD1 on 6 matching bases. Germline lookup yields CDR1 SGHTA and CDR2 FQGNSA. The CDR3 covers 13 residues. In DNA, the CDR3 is TGTGCCAGCAGCTTAGCGCCCCGGGACATTGTAAGTTTT. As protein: CASSLAPRDIVSF. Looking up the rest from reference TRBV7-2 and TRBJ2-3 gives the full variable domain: GAGVSQSPSNKVTEKGKDVELRCDPISGHTALYWYRQSLGQGLEFLIYFQGNSAPDKSGLPSDRFSAERTGGSVSTLTIQRTQQEDSAVYLCASSLAPRDIVSFGPGTRLTVL.